A single sample gave rise to the 32 T cell receptor beta chains below, sequenced in a study of blood T cell repertoires in COVID-19. Profiled with immunoSEQ multiplex PCR; TCRdb holds only in-frame clones, not every one. In the table there are 270,000 or so clones, around 89% of which are singletons. The sequenced sample was PBMCs or T cells enriched from blood (not recorded which). These receptors were collected from a woman in her thirties with acute COVID-19.

The count of this clone is one. V gene TRBV4-3 combines with J gene TRBJ2-7; 9 nucleotides line up with TRBD2. CDR3 length: 17 amino acids. Per germline, CDR1 LGHNA and CDR2 YSLEER. Unmatched junction bases numbered 12, after V lost 3 bases and J lost 3 bases. CDR3 DNA sequence: TGCGCCAGCAGCCACTCTACCGGGACTAGCACATACTACGAGCAGTACTTC. Translated, it gives CASSHSTGTSTYYEQYF.

This CDR3 reads CSASSVNYGYTF. The DNA of the CDR3 is TGCAGTGCTAGTTCTGTTAACTATGGCTACACCTTC. This rearrangement joins TRBV20-1 to TRBJ1-2; D gene uncertain. Trimming pared 3 bases from V and 1 base from J, leaving 6 bases between. Germline V gene data show CDR1 as DFQATT and CDR2 as SNEGSKA (reference sequence). The CDR3 extends over 12 amino acids.

The V call is TRBV7-2, the J call TRBJ2-1; 13 positions agree with TRBD2. V gave up 5 bases and J gave up 11 bases; unmatched junction bases: 6. CDR1 and CDR2 from the germline V gene are SGHTA and FQGNSA. The CDR3 consists of 14 residues. The CDR3 reads CASSTHGTSGKQFF. The CDR3 DNA reads TGTGCCAGCAGCACACATGGGACTAGCGGGAAGCAGTTCTTC. The variable domain in full, completed from reference TRBV7-2 and TRBJ2-1, reads GAGVSQSPSNKVTEKGKDVELRCDPISGHTALYWYRQSLGQGLEFLIYFQGNSAPDKSGLPSDRFSAERTGGSVSTLTIQRTQQEDSAVYLCASSTHGTSGKQFFGPGTRLTVL.

The chain employs TRBV5-1 and TRBJ1-2; weak D call: TRBD1 (6 bases). The germline V gene has CDR1 SGHRS and CDR2 YFSETQ. This CDR3 is 14 amino acids long. The V end lost 0 bases, the J end lost 2 bases, and 8 bases lay between the germline ends. The CDR3 DNA reads as TGCGCCAGCAGCTTGGCTGGACAGAACTATGGCTACACCTTC. This gives the protein CASSLAGQNYGYTF.

This chain connects TRBV19 to TRBJ2-2; TRBD2 matches at 10 bases. CDR1 and CDR2 from the germline V gene are LNHDA and SQIVND (reference sequence). V trimming: 3 bases; J trimming: 7 bases; junction bases outside the gene matches: 5. The length of the CDR3 is 15 residues. The CDR3, as DNA: TGTGCCAGTAGTATTAATAGCGGGAGGTTCGGGGAGCTGTTTTTT. Translated, it gives CASSINSGRFGELFF.

This chain links TRBV27 with TRBJ1-2; 7 nucleotides match TRBD1. The V gene's germline CDR1 is MNHEY and CDR2 SMNVEV (reference sequence). V was pared by 5 bases and J by 4 bases, with 1 base of the junction left unmatched. The CDR3 runs to 12 residues. The CDR3 sequence: CASSPGGYGYTF. The CDR3 DNA reads as TGTGCCAGCAGTCCAGGGGGCTATGGCTACACCTTC.

This rearrangement joins TRBV7-2 to TRBJ2-1; maybe TRBD1 (6 bases). Germline V gene sequence: CDR1 SGHTA, CDR2 FQGNSA. Trimming cost V 2 bases and J 4 bases, with 12 bases left between them. The CDR3 runs 15 residues. DNA of the CDR3: TGTGCCAGCAGCTTAATGGCAGGGGTATACAATGAGCAGTTCTTC. This sequence encodes CASSLMAGVYNEQFF.

The V and J genes are TRBV28 and TRBJ2-7, with TRBD1 as a possible D gene (6 bases). There are 13 residues in the CDR3. Trimming cost V 5 bases and J 9 bases, with 17 bases left between them. CDR1 is MDHEN and CDR2 is SYDVKM in the germline V gene. CDR3 nucleotides: TGTGCCAGCAGTCCACCGGACAGTCAAGGGCAGTACTTC. Its protein is CASSPPDSQGQYF.

This clone has a single count. The gene calls are TRBV2 and TRBJ1-1, with D possibly being TRBD1 (5 bases). Germline CDR1 reads SNHLY; CDR2 reads FYNNEI. V was trimmed by 7 bases and J by 6 bases, leaving 9 bases between them. CDR3 size: 11 residues. The CDR3 here is CASIEQAEAFF. The CDR3 bases are TGTGCCAGCATAGAACAGGCTGAAGCTTTCTTT.

The chain couples TRBV3-1 (or the pseudogene TRBV3-2) to TRBJ1-1; perhaps TRBD1 as D (6 bases). The CDR3 loop spans 15 amino acids. The germline CDR1 and CDR2 sequences are LGHDT and YNNKEL (reference sequence). V was shortened by 0 bases and J by 4 bases, with 12 bases between the two germline ends. The DNA for the CDR3 is TGTGCCAGCAGCCAAGATCAGGGGTTCAGCACTGAAGCTTTCTTT. This translates into CASSQDQGFSTEAFF.

The chain joins TRBV5-6 to TRBJ2-2, with a possible D match to TRBD2 (5 bases). There are 17 residues in the CDR3. Germline V lookup: CDR1 SGHDT, CDR2 YYEEEE. The V and J ends lost 4 bases and 5 bases respectively, with 21 bases between them. The CDR3 loop is CASSPDRTFPPTGELFF. The CDR3 bases are TGTGCCAGCAGCCCCGACCGGACTTTTCCACCTACCGGGGAGCTGTTTTTT.

The V gene is TRBV10-2, the J gene TRBJ2-7, with 9 positions matching TRBD1. The CDR3 is 13 amino acids. Germline lookup yields CDR1 WSHSY and CDR2 SAAADI. J was trimmed by 4 bases and V by 2 bases; bases with no gene match: 0. The CDR3 loop reads CASSEDRGYEQYF. DNA for the CDR3: TGCGCCAGCAGTGAGGACAGGGGGTACGAGCAGTACTTC.

This chain connects TRBV24-1 to TRBJ2-1, with 7 bases lining up with TRBD2. V was clipped by 3 bases and J by 3 bases; unmatched bases: 4. Germline values: CDR1 KGHDR, CDR2 SFDVKD. The CDR3 spans 15 residues. DNA for the CDR3: TGTGCCACCAGTGATCCCGGGACTAACTACAATGAGCAGTTCTTC. Translating it yields CATSDPGTNYNEQFF.

The chain employs TRBV4-3 and TRBJ2-7; 7 bases fit TRBD2. The CDR3 runs 15 residues. Trimming cost V 0 bases and J 4 bases; bases outside gene matches: 6. CDR1 is LGHNA, CDR2 YSLEER, per germline. The CDR3 reads CASSQDGPGGYEQYF. DNA for the CDR3: TGCGCCAGCAGCCAAGACGGTCCGGGGGGATACGAGCAGTACTTC.

V usage is TRBV29-1 and J usage is TRBJ2-2; D uncertain. This CDR3 is built from 11 residues. The germline V and J ends were trimmed by 4 bases and 6 bases, with 6 bases remaining between them. Germline V gives CDR1 SQVTM, CDR2 ANQGSEA. As DNA, the CDR3 is TGCAGCGTTGCTCAGGCCGGGGAGCTGTTTTTT. It yields the protein CSVAQAGELFF.

In its sample, this clone was seen a few times. The genes are TRBV30 and TRBJ1-1; the match to TRBD1 covers 9 bases. V was pared by 4 bases and J by 0 bases, with 6 bases of the junction left unmatched. CDR1 and CDR2 from the germline V gene are GTSNPN and SVGIG (reference sequence). The CDR3 has 15 residues. Written as DNA, the CDR3 is TGTGCCTGGACCCCCGGGACAGGGCTGAACACTGAAGCTTTCTTT. This sequence encodes CAWTPGTGLNTEAFF.

The V call is TRBV20-1, the J call TRBJ2-7; TRBD2 might be the D (6 bases). V gave up 6 bases and J gave up 6 bases, with 12 bases separating them. Germline CDR1 is DFQATT and CDR2 is SNEGSKA (reference sequence). The CDR3 contains 11 residues. CDR3: CSAGGRGEQYF. The CDR3 DNA sequence: TGCAGTGCGGGAGGCCGAGGCGAGCAGTACTTC.

The chain links TRBV2 to TRBJ1-4; D is perhaps TRBD1 (6 bases). CDR1 is SNHLY, CDR2 FYNNEI, per germline. V gave up 6 bases and J gave up 4 bases, with 12 bases separating them. This CDR3 has 14 residues. The CDR3 loop reads CASSKRQDNEKLFF. CDR3 nucleotide sequence: TGTGCCAGCAGCAAGAGACAGGATAATGAAAAACTGTTTTTT.

V is TRBV29-1 and J is TRBJ2-3; TRBD2 matches 7 bases. In germline, CDR1 is SQVTM, CDR2 ANQGSEA. The CDR3 has 14 residues. J gave up 6 bases and V 5 bases, and 11 bases lay outside the gene matches. The CDR3 loop reads CSVYASGAPDTQYF. The CDR3 DNA reads as TGCAGCGTTTACGCGAGCGGGGCCCCGGATACGCAGTATTTT.

The gene calls are TRBV28 and TRBJ1-1; 10 nucleotides agree with TRBD1. From germline, CDR1 is MDHEN and CDR2 SYDVKM. This CDR3 is 16 amino acids long. The V segment lost 5 bases and the J segment 5 bases; nucleotides outside the gene matches: 11. CDR3 DNA: TGTGCCAGCAGTGGCCCGGGACAGGGGAGGGGTACTGAAGCTTTCTTT. It codes for CASSGPGQGRGTEAFF. Combining the CDR3 with reference TRBV28 and TRBJ1-1 gives the whole variable domain DVKVTQSSRYLVKRTGEKVFLECVQDMDHENMFWYRQDPGLGLRLIYFSYDVKMKEKGDIPEGYSVSREKKERFSLILESASTNQTSMYLCASSGPGQGRGTEAFFGQGTRLTVV.

J is TRBJ2-7 and V is TRBV27, with TRBD2 matching 14 bases. Germline-derived CDR1 and CDR2 are MNHEY and SMNVEV (reference sequence). CDR3 length: 17 residues. The V gene end was trimmed by 6 bases and the J gene end by 2 bases; junction bases not matched to a gene: 9. The CDR3 DNA reads TGTGCCAGCAGCCCGGGACTAGCGGGAGATGATGCCTACGAGCAGTACTTC. As protein: CASSPGLAGDDAYEQYF.

The V and J genes are TRBV24-1 and TRBJ2-1; possibly TRBD2 for D (5 bases). Trimming took 3 bases from V and 0 from J, leaving 11 bases between them. The CDR3 contains 16 residues. CDR1 and CDR2 (germline): KGHDR, SFDVKD. The CDR3 sequence: CATSDGGPSSYNEQFF. The CDR3 DNA reads as TGTGCCACCAGTGATGGCGGGCCGAGCTCCTACAATGAGCAGTTCTTC.

This clone has a single count. The chain is built from TRBV3-1 (or the pseudogene TRBV3-2) and TRBJ2-1; D is perhaps TRBD1 (5 bases). The CDR3 has 15 residues. V dropped 0 bases and J dropped 6 bases, with 12 bases sitting between them. Per the germline V gene, CDR1 is LGHDT and CDR2 is YNNKEL (reference sequence). The CDR3 DNA reads TGTGCCAGCAGCCAAGATGCCAGGGTGACCAATGAGCAGTTCTTC. Protein sequence: CASSQDARVTNEQFF.

Only a few counts were recorded for this clone. The rearrangement uses TRBV4-1 and TRBJ1-5, with D perhaps matching TRBD1 (5 bases). The CDR3 totals 17 residues. Germline values: CDR1 MGHRA, CDR2 YSYEKL. The ends were cut back, 1 base at V and 0 bases at J, with 13 bases in the middle. CDR3 in DNA: TGCGCCAGCAGCCAAGGTCTTCGGGGGGATAGCAATCAGCCCCAGCATTTT. Protein sequence: CASSQGLRGDSNQPQHF.

The V call is TRBV6-1, the J call TRBJ2-2, with D unclear. V gave up 3 bases and J gave up 0 bases, with 8 bases separating them. The germline V gene has CDR1 MNHNS and CDR2 SASEGT. This CDR3 has 15 amino acids. DNA of the CDR3: TGTGCCAGCAGTGAGGCCAACGCGAACACCGGGGAGCTGTTTTTT. Amino acid sequence: CASSEANANTGELFF.

V and J are TRBV19 and TRBJ1-6; TRBD1 matches at 7 bases. The ends lost 5 bases at V and 9 bases at J; junction bases unmatched: 13. The length of the CDR3 is 16 residues. In germline, CDR1 is LNHDA, CDR2 SQIVND (reference sequence). The CDR3 loop reads CASSSRGTPPISPLHF. The CDR3 nucleotides are TGTGCCAGTAGTTCCAGGGGGACGCCCCCCATTTCACCCCTCCACTTT.

V usage is TRBV9 and J usage is TRBJ2-1; 11 bases map to TRBD2. The CDR3 loop spans 15 amino acids. Looked up from germline, CDR1 is SGDLS and CDR2 is YYNGEE. With 0 bases clipped from V and 12 bases from J, the junction kept 8 bases outside the gene matches. The CDR3 is CASSVVDSGRAGQFF. The CDR3 nucleotides are TGTGCCAGCAGCGTAGTCGATAGCGGGAGGGCAGGGCAGTTCTTC.

V gene TRBV2 combines with J gene TRBJ1-3, with a weak D call TRBD1 (6 bases). Germline V gene lookup returns CDR1 SNHLY and CDR2 FYNNEI. V lost 3 bases and J 4 bases, leaving 10 bases between the germline ends. This CDR3 has 14 residues. In DNA, the CDR3 is TGTGCCAGCAGTGAGGCAGGGGCAGGAAACACCATATATTTT. Its translation: CASSEAGAGNTIYF.

In DNA, the CDR3 is TGTGCCATCAGTCGGGGGGCAGGGGATGAAAAACTGTTTTTT. It codes for CAISRGAGDEKLFF. The rearrangement uses TRBV10-3 and TRBJ1-4; D might be TRBD1 (6 bases). Germline lookup yields CDR1 ENHRY and CDR2 SYGVKD. This CDR3 comprises 14 residues. The V and J ends lost 5 bases and 6 bases respectively, with 13 bases between them.

This chain connects TRBV5-4 to TRBJ1-3; D unclear. V was cut by 0 bases and J by 0 bases, with 13 bases left in between. The CDR3 is 17 amino acids. The V gene's germline CDR1 is SGHNT and CDR2 YYREEE (reference sequence). This CDR3 is CASSLDWTGSSGNTIYF. The DNA for the CDR3 is TGTGCCAGCAGCTTGGATTGGACGGGAAGCTCTGGAAACACCATATATTTT.

The V and J genes are TRBV3-1 (or the pseudogene TRBV3-2) and TRBJ2-5; TRBD2 aligns across 7 bases. Germline V gene data show CDR1 as LGHDT and CDR2 as YNNKEL (reference sequence). With V trimmed by 3 bases and J by 4 bases, 5 bases remained unmatched. The CDR3 consists of 14 residues. For the CDR3, the DNA is TGTGCCAGCAGCCACAACATAGCGGGAGAGACCCAGTACTTC. Residues: CASSHNIAGETQYF.

This clone was observed a single time. The CDR3 protein is CASSPTGGPYGYTF. The CDR3 DNA is TGTGCCAGCAGCCCCACAGGGGGTCCCTATGGCTACACCTTC. The chain uses TRBV7-9 and TRBJ1-2; 8 nucleotides agree with TRBD1. V shed 5 bases and J 4 bases; nucleotides not matched to a gene: 6. This CDR3 has 14 amino acids. Germline values: CDR1 SEHNR, CDR2 FQNEAQ (reference sequence).